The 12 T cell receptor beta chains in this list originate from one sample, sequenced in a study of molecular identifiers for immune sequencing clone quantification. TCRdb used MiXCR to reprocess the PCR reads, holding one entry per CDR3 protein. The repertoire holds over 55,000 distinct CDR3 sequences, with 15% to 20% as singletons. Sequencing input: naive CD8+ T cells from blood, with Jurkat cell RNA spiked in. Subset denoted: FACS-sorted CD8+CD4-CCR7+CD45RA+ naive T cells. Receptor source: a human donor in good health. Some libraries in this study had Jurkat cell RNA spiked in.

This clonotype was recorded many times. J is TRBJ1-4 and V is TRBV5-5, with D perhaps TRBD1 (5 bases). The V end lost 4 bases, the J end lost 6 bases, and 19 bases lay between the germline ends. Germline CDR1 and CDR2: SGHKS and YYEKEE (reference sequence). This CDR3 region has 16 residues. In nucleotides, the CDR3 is TGTGCCAGCAGCGCCCCGTTCCGGGACCGGGATGAAAAACTGTTTTTT. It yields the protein CASSAPFRDRDEKLFF.

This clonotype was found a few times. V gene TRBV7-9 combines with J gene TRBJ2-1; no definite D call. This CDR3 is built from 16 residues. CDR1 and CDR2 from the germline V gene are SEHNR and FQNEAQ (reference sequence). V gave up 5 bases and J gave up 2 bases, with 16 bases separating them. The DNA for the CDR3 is TGTGCCAGCAGCCCAATAACCGACCGTGCCTACAATGAGCAGTTCTTC. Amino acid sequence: CASSPITDRAYNEQFF.

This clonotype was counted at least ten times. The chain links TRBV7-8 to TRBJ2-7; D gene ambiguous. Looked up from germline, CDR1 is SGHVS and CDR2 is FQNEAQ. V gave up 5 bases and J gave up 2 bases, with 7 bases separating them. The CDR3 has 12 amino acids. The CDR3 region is CASSPRPYEQYF. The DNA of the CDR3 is TGTGCCAGCAGCCCGCGACCCTACGAGCAGTACTTC. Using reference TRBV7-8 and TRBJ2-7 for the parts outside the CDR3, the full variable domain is GAGVSQSPRYKVAKRGQDVALRCDPISGHVSLFWYQQALGQGPEFLTYFQNEAQLDKSGLPSDRFFAERPEGSVSTLKIQRTQQEDSAVYLCASSPRPYEQYFGPGTRLTVT.

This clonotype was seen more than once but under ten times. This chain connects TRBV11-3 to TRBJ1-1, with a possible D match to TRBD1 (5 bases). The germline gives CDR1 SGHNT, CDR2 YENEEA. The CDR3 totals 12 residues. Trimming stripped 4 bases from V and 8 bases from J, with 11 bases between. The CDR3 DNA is TGTGCCAGCAGCTCCGACAGCCCCGAAGCTTTCTTT. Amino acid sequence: CASSSDSPEAFF.

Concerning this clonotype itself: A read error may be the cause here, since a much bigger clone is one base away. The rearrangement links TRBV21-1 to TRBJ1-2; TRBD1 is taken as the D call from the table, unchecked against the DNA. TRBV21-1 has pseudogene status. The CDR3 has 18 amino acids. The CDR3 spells CASSTPQDRGQADCGYTF. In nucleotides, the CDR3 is TGTGCCAGCAGCACCCCCCAGGACAGGGGGCAAGCCGACTGTGGCTACACCTTC.

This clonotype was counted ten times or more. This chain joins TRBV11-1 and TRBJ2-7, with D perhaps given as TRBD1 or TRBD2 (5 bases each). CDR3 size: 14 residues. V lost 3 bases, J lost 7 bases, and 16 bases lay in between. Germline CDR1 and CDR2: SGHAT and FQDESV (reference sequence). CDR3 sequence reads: CASSFSEGPGEQYF. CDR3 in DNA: TGTGCCAGCAGCTTTTCTGAGGGGCCCGGGGAGCAGTACTTC.

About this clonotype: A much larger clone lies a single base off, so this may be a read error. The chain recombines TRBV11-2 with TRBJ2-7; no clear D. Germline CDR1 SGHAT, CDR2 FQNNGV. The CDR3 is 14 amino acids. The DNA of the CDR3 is TGTGCCAGCAGCTTGGGGTCAGGAACCTACGGGCAGTACTTC. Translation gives CASSLGSGTYGQYF.

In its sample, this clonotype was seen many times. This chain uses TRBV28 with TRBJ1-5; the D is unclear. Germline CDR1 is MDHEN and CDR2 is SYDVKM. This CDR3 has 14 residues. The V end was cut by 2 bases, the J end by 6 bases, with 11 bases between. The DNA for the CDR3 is TGTGCCAGCAGTTTAAAGGCAGGACTTCAGCCCCAGCATTTT. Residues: CASSLKAGLQPQHF.

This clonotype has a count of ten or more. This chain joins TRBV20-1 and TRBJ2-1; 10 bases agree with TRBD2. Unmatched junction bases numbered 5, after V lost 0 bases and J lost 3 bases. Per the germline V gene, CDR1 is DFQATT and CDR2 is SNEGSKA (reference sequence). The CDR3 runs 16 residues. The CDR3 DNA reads TGCAGTGCTAGAGATAGCCTAGCGGGAGACTACAATGAGCAGTTCTTC. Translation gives CSARDSLAGDYNEQFF.

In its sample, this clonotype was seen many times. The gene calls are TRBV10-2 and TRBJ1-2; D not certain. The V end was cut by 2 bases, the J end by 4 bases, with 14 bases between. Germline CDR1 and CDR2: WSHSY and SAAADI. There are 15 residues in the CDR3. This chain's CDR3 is CASSEHLLLGYGYTF. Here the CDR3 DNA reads TGCGCCAGCAGTGAGCACCTACTACTGGGCTATGGCTACACCTTC.

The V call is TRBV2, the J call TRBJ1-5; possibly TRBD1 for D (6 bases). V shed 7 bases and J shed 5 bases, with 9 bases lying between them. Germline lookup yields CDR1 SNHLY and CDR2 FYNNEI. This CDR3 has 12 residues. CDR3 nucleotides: TGTGCCAGCACAAGGGGGGATCAGCCCCAGCATTTT. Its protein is CASTRGDQPQHF.

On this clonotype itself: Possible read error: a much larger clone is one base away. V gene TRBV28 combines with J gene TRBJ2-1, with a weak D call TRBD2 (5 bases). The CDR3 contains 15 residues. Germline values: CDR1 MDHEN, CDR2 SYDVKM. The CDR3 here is CAGSSRTLAAIEQFF. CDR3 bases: TGTGCCGGCAGTTCCCGAACCCTAGCTGCCATCGAGCAGTTCTTC.